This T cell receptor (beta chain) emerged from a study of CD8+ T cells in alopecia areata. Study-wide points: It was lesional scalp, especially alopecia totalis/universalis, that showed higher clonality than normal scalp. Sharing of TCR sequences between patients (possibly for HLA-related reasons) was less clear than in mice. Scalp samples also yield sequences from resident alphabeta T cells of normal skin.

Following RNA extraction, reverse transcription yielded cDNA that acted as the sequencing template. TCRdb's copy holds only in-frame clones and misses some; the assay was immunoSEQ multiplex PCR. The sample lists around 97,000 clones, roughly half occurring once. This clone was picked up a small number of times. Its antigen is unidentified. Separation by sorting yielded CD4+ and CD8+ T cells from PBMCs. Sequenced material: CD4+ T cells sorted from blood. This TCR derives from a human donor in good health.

The CDR3 DNA is TGTGCCAGCAGCTTGGACGGAAACACCATATATTTT. Protein sequence: CASSLDGNTIYF. V usage is TRBV7-9 and J usage is TRBJ1-3; no clear D. This CDR3 comprises 12 residues. Germline V gene data show CDR1 as SEHNR and CDR2 as FQNEAQ (reference sequence). Trimming removed 3 bases from V and 4 bases from J, with 4 bases in between.